The clone carrying this TCR beta chain has only a few counts. Its antigen is undetermined. Additional DNA sequences in this sample encode the identical CDR3. The source of the sample is a study of T cell repertoires in ileal Crohn's disease. Overall study results and limits: Every patient over 26.8% clonality showed endoscopic recurrence.

TCRdb's table, derived via immunoSEQ multiplex PCR, lists solely in-frame clones and lacks some. The table shows more than 4,000 clones, with roughly 77% occurring only once. The origin of this receptor is an adult with Crohn's disease. Sequencing was carried out using ileal tissue.

DNA for the CDR3: TGTGCCAGCAGCTTCTCGGGGTTCAATCAGCCCCAGCATTTT. Protein product: CASSFSGFNQPQHF. V and J are TRBV5-6 and TRBJ1-5; no firm D call. The CDR3 has 14 residues. Germline CDR1 is SGHDT and CDR2 is YYEEEE. The V end was cut by 2 bases, the J end by 3 bases, with 9 bases between.